This TCR beta chain appears in the sequencing data of a study of blood T cell repertoires in COVID-19. About the research overall: COVID-19 samples from acute and convalescent phases originated in the United States, Italy and Spain. Sample material is recorded as cDNA or gDNA derived from T cells, B-cell-depleted T cells, or PBMCs.

As processed by the authors: For nucleated cells, counts were estimated from reference gene primer amplification. The method was immunoSEQ multiplex PCR; TCRdb's version includes in-frame clones alone and lacks a portion of them. For V, J and clone size, that table is used; D and trimming come from the DNA. The table includes approximately 280,000 clones, roughly 80% detected once. This study enrolled people aged 18 to 89 from about two dozen US geographic areas. Material: PBMCs or T cells enriched from blood (not recorded which). The TCR comes from a man in his forties who had been exposed to COVID-19.

CDR3 loop: CASSPREITYNEQFF. In nucleotides, the CDR3 is TGTGCCAGCAGCCCGCGGGAGATCACCTACAATGAGCAGTTCTTC. This chain links TRBV3-1 (or the pseudogene TRBV3-2) with TRBJ2-1; 7 bases are shared with TRBD2. Germline values: CDR1 LGHDT, CDR2 YNNKEL (reference sequence). CDR3 length: 15 residues. The J segment lost 2 bases and the V segment lost 4 bases, leaving 5 bases of the junction unmatched.